This TCR beta chain emerged from a study of glioma-infiltrating T cells after dendritic cell vaccination. Clones were sequenced by immunoSEQ multiplex PCR, and TCRdb holds only the in-frame ones, with some missing. The sample lists under 30,000 clones, around 92% occurring once. CDR3 length equals 18 residues. Germline V gene lookup returns CDR1 SGHTA and CDR2 FQGNSA. V lost 2 bases to trimming and J lost 0 bases; unmatched junction nucleotides: 6. This clone was observed a handful of times. The time point denotes: after dendritic cell vaccination, including at tumor progression/relapse. Material: blood, obtained after dendritic cell vaccination. This clonotype originated in a human donor with glioblastoma. The J gene is TRBJ2-3, the V gene TRBV7-2; 12 bases align to TRBD2. This CDR3 is CASSLTASGGASTDTQYF. The CDR3 DNA is TGTGCCAGCAGCTTAACGGCTAGCGGGGGGGCTAGCACAGATACGCAGTATTTT.